Included here is one TCR beta chain sequence, with context. This CDR3 spans 14 amino acids. The germline V gene encodes CDR1 LGHDT and CDR2 YNNKEL (reference sequence). With 4 bases clipped from V and 5 bases from J, the junction kept 3 bases outside the gene matches. This sample was included in a study of blood T cell repertoires in COVID-19. Study details: Acute-phase and convalescent COVID-19 samples originated in the United States, Italy and Spain. Sample material is recorded as cDNA or gDNA derived from T cells, B-cell-depleted T cells, or PBMCs.

As processed by the authors: Estimates of nucleated cell counts were drawn from the amplification of reference gene primers. Sequencing was performed with immunoSEQ multiplex PCR; in TCRdb, only in-frame clones are kept and a portion is missing. Clone size and V and J calls were adopted from that table, with D and trimming inferred from the DNA. The sample yields 120,000 or so clones, around two thirds seen once. V usage is TRBV3-1 (or the pseudogene TRBV3-2) and J usage is TRBJ2-1, with 9 bases that match TRBD2. The clonotype originates from an older woman with acute or convalescent COVID-19. Sequenced sample: peripheral blood. The CDR3 here is CASSPGLAHNEQFF. CDR3 DNA: TGTGCCAGCAGCCCGGGACTAGCACACAATGAGCAGTTCTTC.